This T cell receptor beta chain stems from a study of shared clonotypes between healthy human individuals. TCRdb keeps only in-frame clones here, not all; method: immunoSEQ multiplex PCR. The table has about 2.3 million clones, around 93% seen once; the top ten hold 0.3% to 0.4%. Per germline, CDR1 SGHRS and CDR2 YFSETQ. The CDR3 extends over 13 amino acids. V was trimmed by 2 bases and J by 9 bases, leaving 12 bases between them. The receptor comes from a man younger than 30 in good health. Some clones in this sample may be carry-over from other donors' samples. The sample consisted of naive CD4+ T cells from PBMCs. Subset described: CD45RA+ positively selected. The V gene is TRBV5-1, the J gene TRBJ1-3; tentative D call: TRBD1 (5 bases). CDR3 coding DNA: TGCGCCAGCAGCTTCAAAGAGGGGAGCACCATATATTTT. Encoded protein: CASSFKEGSTIYF.